This T cell receptor beta chain was sequenced for a study of T cell repertoires in cytomegalovirus infection. Overall study: It can be stated that public TCR beta signatures indicated CMV infection as well as a matching HLA type.

TCRdb re-derived calls from the reads in MiXCR, one entry per CDR3 protein. The repertoire holds some 220,000 distinct CDR3 sequences, around 6.2% seen once, with under 7.5% in the top ten. CDR1 and CDR2 (germline): SGHTA, FQGNSA. With 3 bases removed from V and 9 bases from J, the gap between germline ends came to 14 bases. The CDR3 sequence is 14 residues long. Study-level results: In two of eight donors, the top clonotype was HLA-C-restricted CMV-specific.

This clonotype was picked up many times. Its antigen is currently unknown. Sequencing was done on a sample of PBMCs. The chain carries TRBV7-2 and TRBJ2-2; D is uncertain. The TCR originated in a human donor in good health (CMV status not recorded). Some clones in this sample may be carry-over from other donors' samples. The CDR3 reads CASSFPADNRELFF. CDR3 nucleotides: TGTGCCAGCAGCTTTCCTGCAGATAACCGGGAGCTGTTTTTT.